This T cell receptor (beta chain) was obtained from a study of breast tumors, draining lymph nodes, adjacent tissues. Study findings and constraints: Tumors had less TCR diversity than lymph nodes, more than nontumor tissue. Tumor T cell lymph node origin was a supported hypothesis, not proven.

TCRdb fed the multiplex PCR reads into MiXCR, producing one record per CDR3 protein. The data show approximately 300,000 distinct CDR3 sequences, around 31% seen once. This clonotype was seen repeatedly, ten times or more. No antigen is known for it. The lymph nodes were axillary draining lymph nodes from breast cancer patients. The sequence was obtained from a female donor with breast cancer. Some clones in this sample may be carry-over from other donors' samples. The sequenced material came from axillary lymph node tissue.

In DNA, the CDR3 is TGCAGTGCTTTAGGGTCCCTGGGGCTAGCGGGAGTGCATGAGCAGTTCTTC. Its protein is CSALGSLGLAGVHEQFF. The chain joins TRBV20-1 to TRBJ2-1, with 10 bases matching TRBD2. From germline, CDR1 is DFQATT and CDR2 SNEGSKA (reference sequence). This CDR3 contains 17 residues. V shed 5 bases and J 8 bases; nucleotides not matched to a gene: 18.